These T cell receptor beta chains were read from a single sample in a study of ipilimumab plus nivolumab after autologous stem cell transplantation. Data came from immunoSEQ multiplex PCR; TCRdb stores just in-frame clones and leaves some out. The table includes tens of thousands of clones, over 90% detected once. This specimen consisted of PBMCs, obtained in a trial of ipilimumab plus nivolumab as post-transplant consolidation. Source of these receptors: a male donor with multiple myeloma. Both conserved end residues are part of each CDR3. A D gene is named only where the DNA matches it firmly. Clone size, where shown, is once, few, many, or a class for clones that have expanded.

v_call: TRBV7-2
d_call: TRBD1
j_call: TRBJ2-7
clone_size: NA
cdr3_nt: TGTGCCAGCAGCCGGATGCTATCTAGGGACAGGGGAAGAGAGCAGTACTTC
cdr3_aa: CASSRMLSRDRGREQYF

v_call: TRBV21-1
d_call: NA
j_call: TRBJ2-1
clone_size: NA
cdr3_nt: TGTGCCAGCGGAGTAGACAGGGGGTACAATGAGCAGTTCTTC
cdr3_aa: CASGVDRGYNEQFF

v_call: TRBV7-2
d_call: NA
j_call: TRBJ2-7
clone_size: NA
cdr3_nt: TGTGCCAGCAGCTTTGGGGGAAGCTACGAGCAGTACTTC
cdr3_aa: CASSFGGSYEQYF

v_call: TRBV27
d_call: NA
j_call: TRBJ1-2
clone_size: NA
cdr3_nt: TGTGCCAGCAGTTCTCAGACTCGGGGTGGCTATGGCTACACCTTC
cdr3_aa: CASSSQTRGGYGYTF

v_call: TRBV7-2
d_call: NA
j_call: TRBJ2-6
clone_size: NA
cdr3_nt: TGTGCCAGCAGCCAACGTACAGGGTTTGCTGGGGCCAACGTCCTGACTTTC
cdr3_aa: CASSQRTGFAGANVLTF

v_call: TRBV7-2
d_call: TRBD1
j_call: TRBJ1-1
clone_size: NA
cdr3_nt: TGTGCCAGCAGCTTTGGTGGGACAGTCGCTGAAGCTTTCTTT
cdr3_aa: CASSFGGTVAEAFF

v_call: TRBV11-2
d_call: NA
j_call: TRBJ2-1
clone_size: NA
cdr3_nt: TGTGCCAGCAGCTTATCCCTGAACAATGAGCAGTTCTTC
cdr3_aa: CASSLSLNNEQFF

v_call: TRBV19
d_call: NA
j_call: TRBJ1-5
clone_size: NA
cdr3_nt: TGTGCCAGTAGTGGGGAAACTTATAGCAATCAGCCCCAGCATTTT
cdr3_aa: CASSGETYSNQPQHF

v_call: TRBV5-6
d_call: TRBD1
j_call: TRBJ1-2
clone_size: NA
cdr3_nt: TGTGCCAGCAGCTTGTGGGGGCTGGGGACAGACGAGGGCTACACCTTC
cdr3_aa: CASSLWGLGTDEGYTF

v_call: TRBV29-1
d_call: TRBD1
j_call: TRBJ2-3
clone_size: NA
cdr3_nt: TGCAGCGTTGATAGTGGGGACAGATCCTCACCCACGGATACGCAGTATTTT
cdr3_aa: CSVDSGDRSSPTDTQYF

v_call: TRBV7-2
d_call: TRBD2
j_call: TRBJ2-3
clone_size: NA
cdr3_nt: TGTGCCAGCAGCTTTGTCGGGGGGGCATCAGATACGCAGTATTTT
cdr3_aa: CASSFVGGASDTQYF

v_call: TRBV5-6
d_call: NA
j_call: TRBJ2-1
clone_size: NA
cdr3_nt: TGTGCCAGCAGCATCGTCCCGCAGGGCCACAATGAGCAGTTCTTC
cdr3_aa: CASSIVPQGHNEQFF

v_call: TRBV19
d_call: NA
j_call: TRBJ1-4
clone_size: NA
cdr3_nt: TGTGCCAGCTCATCCGCTCCAGGGTTTTCTAATGAAAAACTGTTTTTT
cdr3_aa: CASSSAPGFSNEKLFF

v_call: TRBV30
d_call: TRBD2
j_call: TRBJ2-1
clone_size: NA
cdr3_nt: TGTGCCTGGGGAAGGACTAGCGGCTACAATGAGCAGTTCTTC
cdr3_aa: CAWGRTSGYNEQFF

v_call: TRBV7-9
d_call: NA
j_call: TRBJ1-5
clone_size: NA
cdr3_nt: TGTGCCAGCAGCTTTGGGACTACAGGGACAAATCAGCCCCAGCATTTT
cdr3_aa: CASSFGTTGTNQPQHF

v_call: TRBV7-3
d_call: TRBD1
j_call: TRBJ2-2
clone_size: NA
cdr3_nt: TGTGCCAGCAGCCCCATCCGGGACAGCGCCGGGGAGCTGTTTTTT
cdr3_aa: CASSPIRDSAGELFF

v_call: TRBV28
d_call: TRBD1
j_call: TRBJ1-4
clone_size: NA
cdr3_nt: TGTGCCAGCAGTTCGACAGGGGGCGCGACTAATGAAAAACTGTTTTTT
cdr3_aa: CASSSTGGATNEKLFF

v_call: TRBV18
d_call: NA
j_call: TRBJ1-2
clone_size: NA
cdr3_nt: TGTGCCAGCTCCCCCCCCGGGGGGACCTATGGCTACACCTTC
cdr3_aa: CASSPPGGTYGYTF

v_call: TRBV6-1
d_call: NA
j_call: TRBJ2-7
clone_size: NA
cdr3_nt: TGTGCCAGCAGTAGAGGGCAAGCCTACGAGCAGTACTTC
cdr3_aa: CASSRGQAYEQYF

v_call: TRBV19
d_call: TRBD1
j_call: TRBJ2-3
clone_size: once
cdr3_nt: TGTGCCAGTAGTATCGGACAGGGGGCAGGAGATACGCAGTATTTT
cdr3_aa: CASSIGQGAGDTQYF

v_call: TRBV6-1
d_call: NA
j_call: TRBJ2-7
clone_size: once
cdr3_nt: TGTGCCAGCAGTGACCCAAACAGGGTAGTACGGTACTTC
cdr3_aa: CASSDPNRVVRYF

v_call: TRBV28
d_call: NA
j_call: TRBJ2-1
clone_size: NA
cdr3_nt: TGTGCCAGCAGTTTAAGACAGCGTTATGAGCAGTTCTTC
cdr3_aa: CASSLRQRYEQFF

v_call: TRBV7-8
d_call: TRBD1
j_call: TRBJ2-2
clone_size: once
cdr3_nt: TGTGCCAGCAGCTTAGGGACAGGGAACACCGGGGAGCTGTTTTTT
cdr3_aa: CASSLGTGNTGELFF

v_call: TRBV7-2
d_call: NA
j_call: TRBJ2-6
clone_size: NA
cdr3_nt: TGTGCCAGCAGCTTAGTAGGCCGGGTTGGGGCCAACGTCCTGACTTTC
cdr3_aa: CASSLVGRVGANVLTF

v_call: TRBV9
d_call: TRBD1
j_call: TRBJ1-5
clone_size: once
cdr3_nt: TGTGCCAGCAGCGTAGACGGACAGGGGAATCAGCCCCAGCATTTT
cdr3_aa: CASSVDGQGNQPQHF

v_call: TRBV28
d_call: NA
j_call: TRBJ1-5
clone_size: NA
cdr3_nt: TGTGCCAGCAGGGGGCCCAATCAGCCCCAGCATTTT
cdr3_aa: CASRGPNQPQHF

v_call: TRBV27
d_call: NA
j_call: TRBJ2-7
clone_size: NA
cdr3_nt: TGTGCCAGCAGTTTATCGAGTAGTGTAGGGGAGCAGTACTTC
cdr3_aa: CASSLSSSVGEQYF

v_call: TRBV11-3
d_call: NA
j_call: TRBJ1-2
clone_size: NA
cdr3_nt: TGTGCCAGCACAACCACAGGTCCCTATTTCTATGGCTACACCTTC
cdr3_aa: CASTTTGPYFYGYTF

v_call: TRBV27
d_call: NA
j_call: TRBJ2-7
clone_size: NA
cdr3_nt: TGTGCCAGCAGTTTAGAGCGGCAGGGGGGACGGGAGCAGTACTTC
cdr3_aa: CASSLERQGGREQYF

v_call: TRBV19
d_call: TRBD1
j_call: TRBJ2-6
clone_size: NA
cdr3_nt: TGTGCCAGTAGTACGACAGGGTCAATCTCTGGGGCCAACGTCCTGACTTTC
cdr3_aa: CASSTTGSISGANVLTF

v_call: TRBV6-6
d_call: TRBD1
j_call: TRBJ1-1
clone_size: NA
cdr3_nt: TGTGCCAGCAGTCCGGACAGGGAATACACTGAAGCTTTCTTT
cdr3_aa: CASSPDREYTEAFF

v_call: TRBV27
d_call: NA
j_call: TRBJ2-3
clone_size: NA
cdr3_nt: TGTGCCAGCAGTTCGTGGACGGGCACAGATACGCAGTATTTT
cdr3_aa: CASSSWTGTDTQYF

v_call: TRBV25-1
d_call: NA
j_call: TRBJ1-6
clone_size: NA
cdr3_nt: TGTGCCAGCAGACCGCCCGGACACTATAATTCACCCCTCCACTTT
cdr3_aa: CASRPPGHYNSPLHF

v_call: TRBV27
d_call: NA
j_call: TRBJ2-6
clone_size: NA
cdr3_nt: TGTGCCAGCAGTTATCGCTCTGGGGCCAACGTCCTGACTTTC
cdr3_aa: CASSYRSGANVLTF

v_call: TRBV19
d_call: NA
j_call: TRBJ2-7
clone_size: NA
cdr3_nt: TGTGCCAGTAGTCCCACAATACGACAGGATTACTACGAGCAGTACTTC
cdr3_aa: CASSPTIRQDYYEQYF

v_call: TRBV6-5
d_call: TRBD1
j_call: TRBJ1-6
clone_size: few
cdr3_nt: TGTGCCAGCAGCCCTGCAGGGGGCTGGGGCTCACCCCTCCACTTT
cdr3_aa: CASSPAGGWGSPLHF

v_call: TRBV25-1
d_call: NA
j_call: TRBJ2-1
clone_size: NA
cdr3_nt: TGTGCCAGCAGACCACCTTGGGGGACTGAGCAGTTCTTC
cdr3_aa: CASRPPWGTEQFF

v_call: TRBV7-8
d_call: NA
j_call: TRBJ2-2
clone_size: NA
cdr3_nt: TGTGCCAGCAGCTTAAACCCTTTCACCGGGGAGCTGTTTTTT
cdr3_aa: CASSLNPFTGELFF

v_call: TRBV6-1
d_call: NA
j_call: TRBJ1-5
clone_size: NA
cdr3_nt: TGTGCCAGCAGAGCCACCTGGGGGGATCAGCCCCAGCATTTT
cdr3_aa: CASRATWGDQPQHF

v_call: TRBV18
d_call: TRBD1
j_call: TRBJ2-7
clone_size: NA
cdr3_nt: TGTGCCAGCTCACCAGACAGGGGGCCCGAGCAGTACTTC
cdr3_aa: CASSPDRGPEQYF

v_call: TRBV6-1
d_call: NA
j_call: TRBJ1-6
clone_size: NA
cdr3_nt: TGTGCCAGCACAGTAGACGCGGGGTATAATTCACCCCTCCACTTT
cdr3_aa: CASTVDAGYNSPLHF